This paragraph reports one T cell receptor beta chain. The data belong to a study of blood T cell repertoires in COVID-19. About the research overall: There were acute and convalescent COVID-19 samples, and they came from the United States, Italy and Spain. T cells, B-cell-depleted T cells, or PBMCs supplied cDNA or gDNA.

TCRdb's copy holds only in-frame clones and misses some; the assay was immunoSEQ multiplex PCR. The table shows about 180,000 clones, with 80% to 90% occurring only once. This CDR3 region has 13 residues. V shed 0 bases and J shed 4 bases, with 6 bases lying between them. Germline V gene lookup returns CDR1 LNHNV and CDR2 YYDKDF (reference sequence). The sequenced sample was peripheral blood. The chain employs TRBV15 and TRBJ1-2, with D hard to call. The TCR was taken from a man aged 55-75 years with acute or convalescent COVID-19. CDR3 region: CATSRDGGYGYTF. CDR3 sequence (DNA): TGTGCCACCAGCAGAGATGGCGGCTATGGCTACACCTTC.